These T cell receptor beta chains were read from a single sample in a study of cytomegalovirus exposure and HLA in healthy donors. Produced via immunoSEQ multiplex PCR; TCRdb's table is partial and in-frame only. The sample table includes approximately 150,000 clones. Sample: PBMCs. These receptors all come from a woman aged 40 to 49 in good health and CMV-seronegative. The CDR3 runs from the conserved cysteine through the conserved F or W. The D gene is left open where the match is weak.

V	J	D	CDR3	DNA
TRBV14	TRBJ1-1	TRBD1	CASSVDRGGRNTEAFF	TGTGCCAGCAGCGTCGACAGGGGAGGACGTAACACTGAAGCTTTCTTT
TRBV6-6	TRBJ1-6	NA	CASSTEGGYNSPLHF	TGTGCCAGCAGCACCGAAGGGGGTTATAATTCACCCCTCCACTTT
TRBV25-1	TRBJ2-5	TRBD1	CASSEDRGQETQYF	TGTGCCAGCAGTGAAGACAGGGGACAAGAGACCCAGTACTTC
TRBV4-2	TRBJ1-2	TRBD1	CASSQIRTGYYGYTF	TGTGCCAGCAGCCAGATTAGGACAGGGTACTATGGCTACACCTTC
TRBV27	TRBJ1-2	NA	CASKGSGVDYGYTF	TGTGCCAGTAAAGGATCAGGCGTGGACTATGGCTACACCTTC
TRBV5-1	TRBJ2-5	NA	CASSSDVGGTETQYF	TGCGCCAGCAGCTCCGATGTGGGGGGAACCGAGACCCAGTACTTC
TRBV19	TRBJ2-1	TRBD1	CASSMGDRAVFF	TGTGCCAGTAGTATGGGGGACAGGGCCGTGTTCTTC
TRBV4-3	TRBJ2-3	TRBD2	CASSPTSGGSTDTQYF	TGCGCCAGCAGCCCGACTAGCGGGGGGAGCACAGATACGCAGTATTTT
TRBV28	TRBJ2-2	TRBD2	CAIGGGGELFF	TGTGCCATTGGGGGGGGCGGGGAGCTGTTTTTT
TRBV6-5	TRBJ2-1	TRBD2	CASQRGGYNEQFF	TGTGCCAGCCAGCGGGGGGGTTACAATGAGCAGTTCTTC
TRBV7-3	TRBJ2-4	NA	CASSYDSLKNIQYF	TGTGCCAGCAGCTACGACAGTCTCAAAAACATTCAGTACTTC
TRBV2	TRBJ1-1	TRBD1	CAGTGGPYTEAFF	TGTGCCGGAACAGGGGGCCCGTACACTGAAGCTTTCTTT
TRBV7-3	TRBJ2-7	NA	CASSATGPYEQYF	TGTGCCAGCAGTGCGACAGGACCCTACGAGCAGTACTTC
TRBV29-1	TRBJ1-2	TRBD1	CSAGTDGYTF	TGCAGCGCCGGGACAGATGGCTACACCTTC
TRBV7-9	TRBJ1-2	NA	CASSLVAYGYTF	TGTGCCAGCAGCTTAGTGGCCTATGGCTACACCTTC
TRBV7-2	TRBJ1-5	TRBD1	CASSLTGTQPQHF	TGTGCCAGCAGCTTGACAGGGACTCAGCCCCAGCATTTT
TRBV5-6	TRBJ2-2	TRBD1	CASSFPTGGAGELFF	TGTGCCAGCAGCTTCCCGACAGGGGGCGCCGGGGAGCTGTTTTTT
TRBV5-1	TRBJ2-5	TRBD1	CASSLADRGRPGTQYF	TGCGCCAGCAGCTTGGCGGACAGGGGGAGGCCAGGGACCCAGTACTTC
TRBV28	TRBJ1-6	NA	CASSLFTNSPLHF	TGTGCCAGCAGTTTATTTACAAATTCACCCCTCCACTTT
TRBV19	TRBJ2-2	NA	CASSVGQINTGELFF	TGTGCCAGTAGTGTCGGACAGATCAACACCGGGGAGCTGTTTTTT
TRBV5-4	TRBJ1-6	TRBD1	CASSSPTGLYNSPLHF	TGTGCCAGCAGCTCTCCGACAGGGTTGTATAATTCACCCCTCCACTTT
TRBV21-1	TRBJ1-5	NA	CASSKPGQPQHF	TGTGCCAGCAGCAAACCAGGTCAGCCCCAGCATTTT
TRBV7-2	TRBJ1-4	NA	CASSRSLNEKLFF	TGTGCCAGCAGCCGGTCTTTAAATGAAAAACTGTTTTTT
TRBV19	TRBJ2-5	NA	CASSMGGETQYF	TGTGCCAGTAGTATGGGGGGAGAGACCCAGTACTTC
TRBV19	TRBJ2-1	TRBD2	CASSIVTSGGGEQFF	TGTGCCAGTAGTATAGTGACTAGCGGGGGAGGTGAGCAGTTCTTC
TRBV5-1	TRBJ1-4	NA	CASSRDSPRGEKLFF	TGCGCCAGCAGTCGGGACTCACCCAGAGGTGAAAAACTGTTTTTT
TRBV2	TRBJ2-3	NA	CASTNAGAEGDTQYF	TGTGCCAGCACCAACGCGGGGGCTGAGGGAGATACGCAGTATTTT
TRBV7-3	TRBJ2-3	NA	CASSLKLVGGDTQYF	TGTGCCAGCAGCTTAAAACTAGTAGGTGGAGATACGCAGTATTTT
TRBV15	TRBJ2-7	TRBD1	CATSRALDRGFEQYF	TGTGCCACCAGCAGAGCGCTGGACAGGGGATTCGAGCAGTACTTC
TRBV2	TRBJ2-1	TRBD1	CASQGAVSYNEQFF	TGTGCCAGCCAGGGGGCGGTCTCCTACAATGAGCAGTTCTTC
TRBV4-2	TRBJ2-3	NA	CASSQDGQGGADTQYF	TGTGCCAGCAGCCAAGATGGGCAGGGTGGGGCAGATACGCAGTATTTT
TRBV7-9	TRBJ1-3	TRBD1	CASSRQGYSGNTIYF	TGTGCCAGCAGCCGACAGGGCTACTCTGGAAACACCATATATTTT
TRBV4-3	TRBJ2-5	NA	CASSPRIRGQETQYF	TGCGCCAGCAGCCCGCGGATCAGGGGCCAAGAGACCCAGTACTTC
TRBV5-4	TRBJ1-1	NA	CASSSGLMNTEAFF	TGTGCCAGCAGCTCAGGACTGATGAACACTGAAGCTTTCTTT
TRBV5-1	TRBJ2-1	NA	CASSPVSYNEQFF	TGCGCCAGCAGCCCGGTCTCCTACAATGAGCAGTTCTTC
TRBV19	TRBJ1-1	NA	CATTTLNTEAFF	TGTGCCACCACGACTTTGAACACTGAAGCTTTCTTT
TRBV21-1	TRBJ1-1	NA	CASSSRLHVNTEAFF	TGTGCCAGCAGCTCGCGGCTCCATGTGAACACTGAAGCTTTCTTT
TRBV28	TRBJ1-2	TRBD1	CASSFLQALPRDRAYGYTF	TGTGCCAGCAGTTTCCTCCAGGCCCTACCTCGGGACAGGGCCTACGGCTACACCTTC
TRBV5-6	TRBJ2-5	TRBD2	CASSFSSGGGETQYF	TGTGCCAGCAGCTTTTCCTCGGGGGGGGGAGAGACCCAGTACTTC
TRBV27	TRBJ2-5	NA	CASSFQGTQYF	TGTGCCAGCAGTTTTCAGGGGACCCAGTACTTC
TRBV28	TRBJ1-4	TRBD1	CASSPRDRLNEKLFF	TGTGCCAGCAGTCCTCGGGACAGATTAAATGAAAAACTGTTTTTT
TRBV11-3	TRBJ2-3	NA	CASSPGLPTDTQYF	TGTGCCAGCAGCCCGGGACTTCCGACAGATACGCAGTATTTT
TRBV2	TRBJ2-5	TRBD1	CASRHVGTGLQETQYF	TGTGCCAGCAGGCATGTAGGGACAGGGCTTCAAGAGACCCAGTACTTC
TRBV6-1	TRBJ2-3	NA	CASSGEPGNTQYF	TGTGCCAGCAGTGGAGAGCCAGGGAATACGCAGTATTTT
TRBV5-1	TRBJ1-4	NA	CASSLEGVANEKLFF	TGCGCCAGCAGCTTGGAGGGGGTGGCGAATGAAAAACTGTTTTTT
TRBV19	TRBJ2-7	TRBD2	CASRGGYEQYF	TGTGCCAGCCGGGGGGGCTACGAGCAGTACTTC
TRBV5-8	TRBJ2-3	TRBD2	CASSRGGFTDTQYF	TGTGCCAGCAGCCGGGGGGGGTTCACAGATACGCAGTATTTT
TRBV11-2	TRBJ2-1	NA	CASSLERRPRGNEQFF	TGTGCCAGCAGCTTAGAACGCAGGCCCCGGGGTAATGAGCAGTTCTTC
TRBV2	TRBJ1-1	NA	CASMGGEEAFF	TGTGCCAGCATGGGGGGGGAAGAAGCTTTCTTT
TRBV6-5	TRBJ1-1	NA	CASSYYRTANTEAFF	TGTGCCAGCAGTTATTACAGGACAGCCAACACTGAAGCTTTCTTT
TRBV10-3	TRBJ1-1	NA	CAISEVQGNTEAFF	TGTGCCATCAGTGAGGTACAGGGGAACACTGAAGCTTTCTTT
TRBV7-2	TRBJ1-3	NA	CASSPLRSSDTIYF	TGTGCCAGCAGCCCCCTCAGAAGTTCAGACACCATATATTTT
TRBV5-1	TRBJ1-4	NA	CASSLATGWANEKLFF	TGCGCCAGCAGCTTGGCCACCGGGTGGGCTAATGAAAAACTGTTTTTT
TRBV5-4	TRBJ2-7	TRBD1	CASSLDRYSYEQYF	TGTGCCAGCAGCCTGGACAGGTATTCCTACGAGCAGTACTTC
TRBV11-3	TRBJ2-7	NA	CASSVQDGATYEQYF	TGTGCCAGCAGCGTTCAGGATGGGGCCACCTACGAGCAGTACTTC